This paragraph covers one T cell receptor beta chain sequence. Its antigen is unknown. Generated by immunoSEQ multiplex PCR, the TCRdb table keeps only in-frame clones and is missing some. The table shows approximately 70,000 clones, with under 90% occurring only once. The sample originates from a study of graft-versus-host responses after intestinal transplantation. Turning to the study itself: Every recipient had anti-thymocyte globulin induction and about three years of tacrolimus plus steroids. Notes on the study in general: HvG clone declines early post-transplant were associated with peak circulating GvH levels. Recipient bone marrow held GvH clones, some seen earlier in ileum or blood.

The CDR3 is 13 residues long. Germline V CDR1 and CDR2: LNHDA, SQIVND (reference sequence). The ends lost 5 bases at V and 3 bases at J; junction bases unmatched: 2. J is TRBJ2-3 and V is TRBV19; 7 bases align to TRBD1. This clonotype was sampled from a human donor who was the organ donor for an intestinal transplant. The sample here was unstimulated CD4+ T cells sorted from spleen or lymph node cells, taken before transplant. The CDR3 DNA sequence: TGTGCCAGTAGTCAACAGGGGACAGATACGCAGTATTTT. Its translation is CASSQQGTDTQYF.